These 17 T cell receptor beta chains share one sample of origin, sequenced in a study of T cells after yellow fever vaccination. TCRdb re-called the 5' RACE reads through MiXCR, storing one row per CDR3 protein. The table shows a few hundred thousand distinct CDR3 sequences, with roughly 4% occurring only once. The input for sequencing was PBMCs, taken on the day of the yellow fever booster vaccination. Every receptor here comes from a man between 18 and 29 years old who received the YFV17D yellow fever vaccine.

This clonotype was seen more than once but under ten times. The gene calls are TRBV6-2 or TRBV6-3 and TRBJ1-1, with D tentatively TRBD1 (6 bases). The CDR3 spans 14 residues. The germline V gene has CDR1 MNHEY and CDR2 SVGEGT. With 11 bases removed from V and 5 bases from J, the gap between germline ends came to 21 bases. In DNA form, the CDR3 reads TGTGCCGGGCAACGGGGGGGCACGGGGACTGAAGCTTTCTTT. It yields the protein CAGQRGGTGTEAFF.

The genes are TRBV9 and TRBJ1-1; 8 nucleotides align to TRBD1. Per germline, CDR1 SGDLS and CDR2 YYNGEE. V was pared by 4 bases and J by 1 base, with 6 bases of the junction left unmatched. The CDR3 totals 15 residues. The CDR3 protein is CASSPRQGWNTEAFF. The DNA for the CDR3 is TGTGCCAGCAGCCCAAGACAGGGGTGGAACACTGAAGCTTTCTTT.

The chain couples TRBV6-5 to TRBJ2-1; 15 bases map to TRBD2. From germline, CDR1 is MNHEY and CDR2 SVGAGI. V dropped 2 bases and J dropped 8; count of bases not matched to a gene: 19. The CDR3 loop spans 21 amino acids. The CDR3 DNA reads as TGTGCCAGCAGTTACACCCGAACAGGGACTAGCGGGGGGCGTAGTGTGGATGAGCAGTTCTTC. This translates into CASSYTRTGTSGGRSVDEQFF.

This clonotype has a count of ten or more. The chain is built from TRBV10-3 and TRBJ2-5, with D maybe TRBD1 (6 bases). Germline V gives CDR1 ENHRY, CDR2 SYGVKD. The V and J ends lost 2 bases and 1 base respectively, with 11 bases between them. The CDR3 runs 15 residues. Here the CDR3 reads CAISERPDSQETQYF. For the CDR3, the DNA is TGTGCCATCAGTGAGCGACCGGACAGCCAAGAGACCCAGTACTTC.

This clonotype was seen a few times. V and J are TRBV7-2 and TRBJ1-2; no firm D call. The V end was cut by 5 bases, the J end by 8 bases, with 15 bases between. The CDR3 totals 13 residues. The germline V gene has CDR1 SGHTA and CDR2 FQGNSA. This CDR3 reads CASSPIPRPGYTF. CDR3 DNA: TGTGCCAGCAGCCCCATCCCCCGACCGGGCTACACCTTC.

This clonotype was detected many times. The chain has TRBV7-3 and TRBJ2-7, with D maybe TRBD2 (5 bases). CDR1 is SGHTA and CDR2 is FQGTGA in the germline V gene. This CDR3 comprises 14 residues. V was cut by 5 bases and J by 1 base, with 12 bases left in between. CDR3 in amino acids: CASSPSPGSYEQYF. The CDR3 coding sequence is TGTGCCAGCAGCCCGTCCCCGGGGTCCTACGAGCAGTACTTC.

This clonotype was seen at least ten times. The chain couples TRBV12-3 or TRBV12-4 to TRBJ1-1; TRBD1 matches 7 bases. Trimming at V came to 6 bases and at J to 4 bases, leaving 8 bases not matched to a gene. This CDR3 comprises 14 residues. CDR3 sequence (DNA): TGTGCCAGCAGACTCGACAGGGTCGGCACTGAAGCTTTCTTT. The encoded protein is CASRLDRVGTEAFF.

This clonotype was seen a few times. The J gene is TRBJ2-3, the V gene TRBV20-1; D perhaps matches TRBD2 (5 bases). Deletions cut 6 bases from V and 2 bases from J, with 15 bases between. This CDR3 contains 14 residues. The V gene's germline CDR1 is DFQATT and CDR2 SNEGSKA (reference sequence). The CDR3 DNA follows: TGCAGTGCCGACGCGCTAGCTAACACAGATACGCAGTATTTT. It yields the protein CSADALANTDTQYF.

This chain uses TRBV19 with TRBJ2-7, with D hard to call. CDR3 size: 13 residues. The V end was cut by 5 bases, the J end by 4 bases, with 12 bases between. CDR1 and CDR2 from the germline V gene are LNHDA and SQIVND (reference sequence). The CDR3 spells CASSLTARYEQYF. DNA of the CDR3: TGTGCCAGTAGTCTTACGGCGCGATACGAGCAGTACTTC.

This clonotype was recorded many times. The CDR3 spells CASSQGQGSSYEQYF. DNA of the CDR3: TGTGCCAGCAGCCAAGGACAGGGGAGCTCCTACGAGCAGTACTTC. The V call is TRBV7-6, the J call TRBJ2-7, with 9 bases fitting TRBD1. The CDR3 runs to 15 residues. Trimming cost V 5 bases and J 0 bases; bases outside gene matches: 5. The germline V gene encodes CDR1 SGHVS and CDR2 FNYEAQ.

The rearrangement joins TRBV7-9 to TRBJ2-1; D assignment may be TRBD1 or TRBD2 (6 bases each). The length of the CDR3 is 15 residues. Trimming stripped 5 bases from V and 2 bases from J, with 13 bases between. Germline V gene data show CDR1 as SEHNR and CDR2 as FQNEAQ (reference sequence). CDR3 sequence: CASSIIRGAYNEQFF. The CDR3 DNA reads TGTGCCAGCAGCATTATAAGGGGGGCCTACAATGAGCAGTTCTTC. The full variable domain, with the rest looked up from reference TRBV7-9 and TRBJ2-1, is DTGVSQNPRHKITKRGQNVTFRCDPISEHNRLYWYRQTLGQGPEFLTYFQNEAQLEKSRLLSDRFSAERPKGSFSTLEIQRTEQGDSAMYLCASSIIRGAYNEQFFGPGTRLTVL.

The gene calls are TRBV5-4 and TRBJ2-7; 9 nucleotides align to TRBD1. The CDR3 length is 15 residues. The germline V gene has CDR1 SGHNT and CDR2 YYREEE (reference sequence). J gave up 2 bases and V 6 bases, and 9 bases lay outside the gene matches. The CDR3 sequence is CASTFWGQGTYEQYF. DNA for the CDR3: TGTGCCAGCACCTTTTGGGGACAGGGTACCTACGAGCAGTACTTC.

This rearrangement joins TRBV15 to TRBJ2-3; TRBD1 agrees at 7 bases. Germline loops: CDR1 LNHNV, CDR2 YYDKDF (reference sequence). CDR3 length: 15 amino acids. V shed 5 bases, J shed 6 bases, and the junction held 11 bases outside the gene matches. CDR3 sequence (DNA): TGTGCCACCAGCCGCGGAGACAGGGCCGGGGATACGCAGTATTTT. This encodes CATSRGDRAGDTQYF.

There are many counts of this clonotype. V usage is TRBV5-1 and J usage is TRBJ2-5, with D hard to call. CDR1 and CDR2 from the germline V gene are SGHRS and YFSETQ. Trimming removed 0 bases at V and 4 bases at J, with 10 bases between. CDR3 size: 14 residues. The CDR3 protein is CASSLGRERETQYF. The CDR3 DNA reads as TGCGCCAGCAGCTTGGGTAGGGAAAGAGAGACCCAGTACTTC. The full variable domain, in which reference TRBV5-1 and TRBJ2-5 provide the parts outside the CDR3, is KAGVTQTPRYLIKTRGQQVTLSCSPISGHRSVSWYQQTPGQGLQFLFEYFSETQRNKGNFPGRFSGRQFSNSRSEMNVSTLELGDSALYLCASSLGRERETQYFGPGTRLLVL.

In this sample, this clonotype turned up a few times. The chain carries TRBV5-1 and TRBJ1-1; tentatively, D is TRBD1 (5 bases). V was clipped by 2 bases and J by 7 bases, with 15 bases between them. CDR1 SGHRS and CDR2 YFSETQ come from the germline V gene. CDR3 size: 14 residues. CDR3 amino acids: CASSFRDLEDEAFF. In DNA, the CDR3 is TGCGCCAGCAGCTTCCGGGACCTAGAGGATGAAGCTTTCTTT. Looking up the rest from reference TRBV5-1 and TRBJ1-1 gives the full variable domain: KAGVTQTPRYLIKTRGQQVTLSCSPISGHRSVSWYQQTPGQGLQFLFEYFSETQRNKGNFPGRFSGRQFSNSRSEMNVSTLELGDSALYLCASSFRDLEDEAFFGQGTRLTVV.

This clonotype has just a few counts. The gene calls are TRBV20-1 and TRBJ2-4; D gene uncertain. Germline loops: CDR1 DFQATT, CDR2 SNEGSKA (reference sequence). With 6 bases removed from V and 0 bases from J, the gap between germline ends came to 12 bases. This CDR3 spans 14 amino acids. CDR3 DNA: TGCAGTGCCCTCCCTTTCCTAGCCAAAAACATTCAGTACTTC. Translated, it gives CSALPFLAKNIQYF.

This clonotype was counted only a few times. The CDR3 loop is CSAQGIGSPLHF. DNA for the CDR3: TGCAGTGCTCAGGGGATCGGTTCACCCCTCCACTTT. V and J are TRBV20-1 and TRBJ1-6; D perhaps matches TRBD1 (6 bases). CDR3 size: 12 residues. Trimming took off 5 bases at V and 9 bases at J, with 11 bases between the two ends. Per the germline V gene, CDR1 is DFQATT and CDR2 is SNEGSKA (reference sequence).